These T cell receptor beta chains were read from a single sample in a study of blood T cell repertoires in COVID-19. Some clones are missing from TCRdb's copy, which holds only in-frame ones; the method was immunoSEQ multiplex PCR. The profile shows roughly 340,000 clones, about 90% of them singletons. Sequences were obtained from peripheral blood. The receptor set was obtained from a woman in her seventies with COVID-19, enrolled during active disease. Both conserved end residues are part of each CDR3. A D gene is named only where the DNA matches it firmly. Size tells how often a clone was seen (once, few, many) or the class of an expanded clone, and some rows leave it out.

v_gene	abundance	j_gene	d_gene	CDR3nt	CDR3aa
TRBV2	NA	TRBJ1-2	TRBD1	TGTGCCAGCGGCGTCCCGGGACAGGGGAACTATGGCTACACCTTC	CASGVPGQGNYGYTF
TRBV19	once	TRBJ1-2	NA	TGTGCCAGTAGTATGTTGCAGGGGATTTATGGCTACACCTTC	CASSMLQGIYGYTF
TRBV30	NA	TRBJ1-2	NA	TGTGCCTGGGCCCCCCGGGGGGTGTATGGCTACACCTTC	CAWAPRGVYGYTF
TRBV19	NA	TRBJ1-4	NA	TGTGCCAGTAGTATTTTTGGAGGTAATGAAAAACTGTTTTTT	CASSIFGGNEKLFF
TRBV4-1	NA	TRBJ2-1	NA	TGCGCCAGCAGCCAAGTTATCAATGAGCAGTTCTTC	CASSQVINEQFF
TRBV5-1	NA	TRBJ1-1	NA	TGCGCCAGCAGCTTGGTGGGGGGGCTAACTGAAGCTTTCTTT	CASSLVGGLTEAFF
TRBV12-2	NA	TRBJ2-5	NA	TGTGCAAGTCGCTTAATATCTAGCGGGCAAGAGACCCAGTACTTC	CASRLISSGQETQYF
TRBV19	NA	TRBJ2-2	NA	TGTGCCAGTACTAGCATATACCCCACCGGGGAGCTGTTTTTT	CASTSIYPTGELFF
TRBV6-1	NA	TRBJ2-7	NA	TGTGCCAGCAGTGAAGTCGGCAGGGGAAAGTACGAGCAGTACTTC	CASSEVGRGKYEQYF
TRBV7-2	NA	TRBJ1-1	NA	TGTGCCAGCAGCTTAGCGCAGCCAGGGGCCCCGAACACTGAAGCTTTCTTT	CASSLAQPGAPNTEAFF
TRBV6-4	NA	TRBJ2-1	NA	TGTGCCAGCAGTGTACGCACTAGCTTTGGGTCTGGTTCCTACAATGAGCAGTTCTTC	CASSVRTSFGSGSYNEQFF
TRBV11-3	NA	TRBJ1-1	NA	TGTGCCAGCAGCTTAGAGCGGGACACTGAAGCTTTCTTT	CASSLERDTEAFF
TRBV11-2	NA	TRBJ1-2	NA	TGTGCCAGCAGCTTAGATCGACAGACCGATTATGGCTACACCTTC	CASSLDRQTDYGYTF
TRBV10-3	NA	TRBJ1-2	TRBD1	TGTGCCACCCAGGGGGACGTCTATGGCTACACCTTC	CATQGDVYGYTF
TRBV6-6	NA	TRBJ1-5	NA	TGTGCCAGCACTCAGGGATATAGCAATCAGCCCCAGCATTTT	CASTQGYSNQPQHF
TRBV18	once	TRBJ1-1	NA	TGTGCCAGCTCTGCCTTTTACAGGGAGAACACTGAAGCTTTCTTT	CASSAFYRENTEAFF
TRBV19	NA	TRBJ1-6	TRBD1	TGTGCCAGTAGCCCCCGACAGGGACCCCTCCACTTT	CASSPRQGPLHF
TRBV6-2/TRBV6-3	NA	TRBJ2-2	NA	TGTGCCAGCAGCCTCGACAGGCTCGCAGGGGAGCTGTTTTTT	CASSLDRLAGELFF
TRBV13	NA	TRBJ2-3	TRBD2	TGTGCCAGCAGCTCGAGGACTAGCGGTCCGACTAGAGATACGCAGTATTTT	CASSSRTSGPTRDTQYF
TRBV9	NA	TRBJ1-1	TRBD1	TGTGCCAGCAGCCCCCAGGGGGCGGGCACTGAAGCTTTCTTT	CASSPQGAGTEAFF